This T cell receptor beta chain comes out of a study of T cell clonotyping in hematopoietic cell transplantation. Whole-study results and caveats: Broader posttransplant TCR repertoire diversity was predicted by graft donor and pretransplant recipient Inverse Simpson Index values.

The V gene lost 4 bases and the J gene lost 3 bases, with 14 bases spanning the gap. Germline CDR1 is SQVTM and CDR2 is ANQGSEA. The CDR3 sequence is 14 residues long. Assay: immunoSEQ multiplex PCR; the TCRdb copy retains only in-frame clones and omits some. The repertoire has about 69,000 clones, approximately 94% of them found once; the top ten carry more than 1.5%. In regard to this clone: The target antigen is unknown.

Sequenced: peripheral blood mononuclear cells. The chain carries TRBV29-1 and TRBJ2-3; no clear D gene. The TCR originated in a man aged 50 to 59 in good health. Some clones in this sample may be carry-over from other donors' samples. The DNA for the CDR3 is TGCAGCGTTGGGGGTAGCCTAAGTACAGATACGCAGTATTTT. Its protein is CSVGGSLSTDTQYF.